The entry below describes one T cell receptor beta chain. Its antigen remains unknown. Using immunoSEQ multiplex PCR, the repertoire was profiled, and TCRdb retains in-frame clones only, with some absent. The sample yields some 150,000 clones, more than 70% seen once. This record belongs to a study of T cell responses to AZD1222 COVID-19 vaccine. Findings and caveats of the study: The span of vaccine-associated CD4 TCRs extended across spike, with dominance at 160-218 and 743-854. The breadth and depth of Spike-specific TCRs increased once two AZD1222 doses had been given. The study sampled repertoires only after the peak T cell response. A mostly white British donor set with more females was recruited, and clonal diversity was possibly underestimated.

The V and J ends lost 5 bases and 3 bases, in that order; junction bases with no gene match: 1. CDR3 length: 12 residues. In germline, CDR1 is WNHNN, CDR2 SYGVQD (reference sequence). The source was peripheral blood, collected 28 days after the second AZD1222 dose. This rearrangement joins TRBV10-1 to TRBJ2-7, with 7 positions matching TRBD1. The source is an adult who received the AZD1222 COVID-19 vaccine. The CDR3 DNA reads as TGCGCCAGCAGTAGGGACAGCTACGAGCAGTACTTC. It encodes CASSRDSYEQYF.